This record concerns one T cell receptor beta chain sequence. Its target is not known. Sorts that each held 280,000 or so cells were run in triplicate for every CD8+ T cell subset. The entry originates in a study of CXCR3-negative and CXCR3-positive naive CD8 T cells. Study-wide results and caveats: More hydrophobic TRB CDR3s occurred in CXCR3-positive than in CXCR3-negative naive cells. Whereas memory cells differed, naive CXCR3-negative and CXCR3-positive cells shared similar TRBV-TRBJ usage. Relative to memory CD8+ cells, whose diversity was much lower, both naive subsets had comparably high diversity.

With UMI labels, 5' RACE was used to prepare the TRB cDNA libraries. TCRdb reprocessed the 5' RACE reads, keeping one entry per CDR3 protein, no DNA. The data show 70,000 to 95,000 distinct CDR3 sequences, and the top ten clones hold around 1.4%. CDR3 length: 16 residues. Germline V gives CDR1 SEHNR, CDR2 FQNEAQ (reference sequence). The receptor comes from a human donor in good health. Some clones in this sample may be carry-over from other donors' samples. The genes are TRBV7-9 and TRBJ2-7; lacking DNA, the TRBD1 call made by TCRdb goes unchecked. Material: naive CXCR3- CD8+ T cells from blood. Subset in this sample: CD45RO-CCR7+CD27+CD95- naive CD8+ T cells lacking CXCR3 (TNR3-). CDR3 sequence reads: CASSFASGPLFYGQYF.